The rows below give T cell receptor beta chains drawn from one sample of a study of Graves' ophthalmopathy and Graves' hyperthyroidism. TCRdb reprocessed the multiplex PCR reads with MiXCR, giving one entry per CDR3 protein. Of fewer than 650,000 distinct CDR3 sequences in the sample, roughly 20% were seen once. Input material: peripheral blood. The receptors derive from a woman younger than 35 with stable Graves' hyperthyroidism. Some clones in this sample may be carry-over from other donors' samples. Both conserved end residues are part of each CDR3. D genes are given only for firm matches. The listing skips clone size in some rows; elsewhere it reads once, few, many or a size class.

d_gene,v_gene,j_gene,len,abundance,CDR3nt,CDR3aa
TRBD1,TRBV28,TRBJ1-2,15,many,TGTGCCAGCAGTATAATACAGGGGGTAAACTATGGCTACACCTTC,CASSIIQGVNYGYTF
-,TRBV9,TRBJ2-5,15,few,TGTGCCAGCAGCGACGGGAGATCAGGTGGAGAGACCCAGTACTTC,CASSDGRSGGETQYF
TRBD2,TRBV24-1,TRBJ2-7,15,many,TGTGCCACCAGGGTCCGCGGGGGGCAACTTGGCGAGCAGTACTTC,CATRVRGGQLGEQYF
-,TRBV10-3,TRBJ2-5,13,-,TGTGCCATCAGTGTTCGCAGGGATGAGACCCAGTACTTC,CAISVRRDETQYF
-,TRBV7-3,TRBJ2-7,17,-,TGTGCCAGCCTGAGACAAATTATCCGAATGAGCTCCTACGAGCGGTACTTC,CASLRQIIRMSSYERYF
TRBD1,TRBV28,TRBJ2-5,13,-,TGTGCCAGCAGGAGACAGGGGGCGAAGACCCAGTACTTC,CASRRQGAKTQYF
-,TRBV12-3/TRBV12-4,TRBJ1-2,14,-,TGTGCCAGCAGCATAGCCAGGGGTGTCAGTGGCTACACCTTC,CASSIARGVSGYTF
TRBD1,TRBV6-5,TRBJ1-2,16,many,TGTGCCAGCAGATTACTTGGACAGGGGGAAAACTATGGCTACACCTTC,CASRLLGQGENYGYTF
-,TRBV14,TRBJ1-1,16,-,TGTGCCAGCAGCCGCGCCGAGGGGGGAGGGAACACTGAAGCTTTCTTT,CASSRAEGGGNTEAFF
-,TRBV10-3,TRBJ1-2,15,many,TGTGCCATCAAGCCGGGTTTGGGCCCTAACTATGGCTACACCTTC,CAIKPGLGPNYGYTF
-,TRBV7-3,TRBJ1-1,13,many,TGTGCCAGCAGCTTAACTACGAACGCTGAAGCTTTCTTT,CASSLTTNAEAFF
TRBD2,TRBV12-3/TRBV12-4,TRBJ2-6,17,many,TGTGCCAGCAGAAGGGGACTAGCGGACTCTGGGGCCAACGTCCTGACTTTC,CASRRGLADSGANVLTF
TRBD2,TRBV12-3/TRBV12-4,TRBJ2-2,14,-,TGTGCCAGCAGCCCTAGCGGGAGGAACGGGGAGCTGTTTTTT,CASSPSGRNGELFF
TRBD1,TRBV7-2,TRBJ1-1,15,many,TGTGCCAGCAGCTTCCACCCGGGACAGGGAGCTGAAGCTTTCTTT,CASSFHPGQGAEAFF
-,TRBV12-3/TRBV12-4,TRBJ1-3,14,many,TGTGCCAGCAGTTTAAGGAGCTCTGGAAACACCATATATTTT,CASSLRSSGNTIYF
TRBD1,TRBV5-6,TRBJ2-4,15,few,TGTGCCAGCAGCCGCCGGGACAGGACTACAAGCATTCAGTACTTC,CASSRRDRTTSIQYF
-,TRBV5-1,TRBJ1-3,14,few,TGCGCCAGCAGCCCTAAAGGAGCCGGAAACACCATATATTTT,CASSPKGAGNTIYF
-,TRBV18,TRBJ2-2,16,-,TGTGCCAGCTCACCACCGTCAAGCGGTCGGGCCGGGGAGCTGTTTTTT,CASSPPSSGRAGELFF
-,TRBV27,TRBJ1-6,17,many,TGTGCCAGCAGCTCCACCGGGAATCCGAGGTATAATTCACCCCTCCACTTT,CASSSTGNPRYNSPLHF
-,TRBV30,TRBJ1-5,13,-,TGTGCCTGGAGTGTCACCCGGTATCAGCCCCAGCATTTT,CAWSVTRYQPQHF
TRBD2,TRBV28,TRBJ2-5,15,-,TGTGCCAGCAGTTTATGGCGGGAGTCGAGAGAGACCCAGTACTTC,CASSLWRESRETQYF
-,TRBV5-6,TRBJ2-5,17,-,TGTGCCAGCAGCTTGGCCCCGGGGCAGACGAATGAAGAGACCCAGTACTTC,CASSLAPGQTNEETQYF
-,TRBV19,TRBJ2-3,15,-,TGTGCCAGTAAAATGGGCAGGGATCGATCTAATACGCAGTATTTT,CASKMGRDRSNTQYF
TRBD1,TRBV11-1,TRBJ2-3,15,-,TGTGCCAGCAGCCTAACAGGGGTGGCTGCAGATACGCAGTATTTT,CASSLTGVAADTQYF
TRBD1,TRBV10-2,TRBJ1-1,15,-,TGCGCCAGCAGTGATTCCGGGACAGGGAACACTGAAGCTTTCTTT,CASSDSGTGNTEAFF
TRBD1,TRBV6-1,TRBJ1-5,14,-,TGTGCCAGCGTGGAAGGAACAGGGGGGCAGCCCCAGCATTTT,CASVEGTGGQPQHF
-,TRBV6-1,TRBJ1-1,14,many,TGTGCCAGCAGTCGTACTTATGGTAGCACTGAAGCTTTCTTT,CASSRTYGSTEAFF
-,TRBV19,TRBJ2-5,11,few,TGTGCCAGTAGTATGGGTGAGACCCAGTACTTC,CASSMGETQYF
-,TRBV7-8,TRBJ1-1,14,-,TGTGCCAGCCTCCTCCGGATCGGGAACACTGAAGCTTTCTTT,CASLLRIGNTEAFF
-,TRBV4-3,TRBJ1-6,15,many,TGCGCCAGCAGCCAAGATAGGGGAAGAGGATCACCCCTCCACTTT,CASSQDRGRGSPLHF
-,TRBV4-2,TRBJ1-6,17,many,TGTGCCAGCAGCCAAGATGGTACAAGTGGGTCTAATCCACCCCTCCACTTT,CASSQDGTSGSNPPLHF
-,TRBV20-1,TRBJ2-7,13,-,TGCAGTGCTAGAGAGAGGACAGAATACGAGCAGTACTTC,CSARERTEYEQYF
-,TRBV30,TRBJ1-2,12,-,TGTGCCTGGACACAGGGTGGGTATGGCTACACCTTC,CAWTQGGYGYTF
TRBD1,TRBV5-6,TRBJ1-2,13,many,TGTGCCAGCAGCGACAGGGTGAACTATGGCTACACCTTC,CASSDRVNYGYTF
TRBD2,TRBV2,TRBJ2-5,15,many,TGTGCCAGCAGAGCCGGGACTAGCGGGAGTGAGACCCAGTACTTC,CASRAGTSGSETQYF
-,TRBV5-1,TRBJ1-1,15,few,TGCGCCAGCAGCTTGGATCGGGCCACAAACACTGAAGCTTTCTTT,CASSLDRATNTEAFF
-,TRBV7-2,TRBJ2-5,14,many,TGTGCCAGCAGCTTAGACAGGGCACGCGAGACCCAGTACTTC,CASSLDRARETQYF